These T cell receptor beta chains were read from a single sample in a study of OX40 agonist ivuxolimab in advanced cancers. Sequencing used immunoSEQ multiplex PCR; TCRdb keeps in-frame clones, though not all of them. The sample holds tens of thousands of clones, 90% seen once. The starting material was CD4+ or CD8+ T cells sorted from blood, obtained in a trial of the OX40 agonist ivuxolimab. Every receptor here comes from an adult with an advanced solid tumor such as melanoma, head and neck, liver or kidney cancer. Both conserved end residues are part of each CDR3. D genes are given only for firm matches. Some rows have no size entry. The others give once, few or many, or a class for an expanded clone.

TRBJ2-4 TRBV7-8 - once CASSLRGDVAKNIQYF TGTGCCAGCAGCTTACGGGGCGACGTAGCCAAAAACATTCAGTACTTC
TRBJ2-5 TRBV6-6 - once CASSPNRAARETQYF TGTGCCAGCAGCCCCAATCGGGCAGCCAGGGAGACCCAGTACTTC
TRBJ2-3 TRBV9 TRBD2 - CASSATSGSTDTQYF TGTGCCAGCAGCGCTACTAGCGGGAGCACAGATACGCAGTATTTT
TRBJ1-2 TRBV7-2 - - CASSLRGDNYGYTF TGTGCCAGCAGCTTAAGGGGGGACAACTATGGCTACACCTTC
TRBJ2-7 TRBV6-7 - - CASSWLRLYEQYF TGTGCCAGCAGTTGGCTACGCCTTTACGAGCAGTACTTC
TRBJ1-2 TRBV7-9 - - CASSGMGETGGYTF TGTGCCAGCAGCGGGATGGGCGAGACTGGAGGCTACACCTTC
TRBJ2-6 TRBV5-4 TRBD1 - CASKGQVSSGANVLTF TGTGCCAGCAAGGGACAGGTCTCCTCTGGGGCCAACGTCCTGACTTTC
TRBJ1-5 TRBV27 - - CASSLPNQPQHF TGTGCCAGCAGTTTACCCAATCAGCCCCAGCATTTT
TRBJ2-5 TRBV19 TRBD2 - CASSKLAGGETQYF TGTGCCAGTAGTAAACTAGCGGGAGGAGAGACCCAGTACTTC
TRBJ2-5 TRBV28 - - CASNFPRGGGETQYF TGTGCCAGCAATTTTCCCCGGGGAGGAGGAGAGACCCAGTACTTC
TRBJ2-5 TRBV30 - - CAWSQERETQYF TGTGCCTGGAGTCAGGAGAGGGAGACCCAGTACTTC
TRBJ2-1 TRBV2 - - CASRAWQDVRSSYNEQFF TGTGCCAGCAGGGCTTGGCAGGACGTTAGGAGCTCCTACAATGAGCAGTTCTTC
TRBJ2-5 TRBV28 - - CASSLGETQYF TGTGCCAGCAGTTTAGGGGAGACCCAGTACTTC
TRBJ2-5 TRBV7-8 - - CASSPQGKTQYF TGTGCCAGCAGCCCTCAGGGGAAGACCCAGTACTTC
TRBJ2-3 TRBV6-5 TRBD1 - CASSWDRAADTQYF TGTGCCAGCAGTTGGGACAGGGCCGCAGATACGCAGTATTTT
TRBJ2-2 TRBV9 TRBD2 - CASSVTSGSVSTGELFF TGTGCCAGCAGCGTAACTAGCGGGAGCGTTTCCACCGGGGAGCTGTTTTTT
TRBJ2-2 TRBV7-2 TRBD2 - CASSLTSVNTGELFF TGTGCCAGCAGCTTAACTAGCGTGAACACCGGGGAGCTGTTTTTT
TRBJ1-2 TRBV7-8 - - CASSLALGASDGYTF TGTGCCAGCAGCTTAGCGCTCGGGGCGTCGGATGGCTACACCTTC
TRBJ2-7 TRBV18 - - CASSPTSDEQYF TGTGCCAGCTCACCAACGAGCGACGAGCAGTACTTC
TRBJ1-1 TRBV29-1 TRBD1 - CSATGVNTEAFF TGCAGCGCAACAGGGGTGAACACTGAAGCTTTCTTT
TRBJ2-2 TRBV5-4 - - CASSLIRTGELFF TGTGCCAGCAGCTTGATACGGACCGGGGAGCTGTTTTTT
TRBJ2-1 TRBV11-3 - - CASSLDLTRGGEQFF TGTGCCAGCAGCTTAGATCTTACGAGAGGCGGGGAGCAGTTCTTC
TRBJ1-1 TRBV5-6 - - CASRVLGAGTEAFF TGTGCCAGCAGGGTCCTGGGGGCGGGCACTGAAGCTTTCTTT
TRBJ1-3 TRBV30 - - CASHSSSSGNTIYF TGTGCCAGTCACAGCAGTAGCTCTGGAAACACCATATATTTT
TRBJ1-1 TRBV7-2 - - CASSPRLNTEAFF TGTGCCAGCAGCCCTAGATTGAACACTGAAGCTTTCTTT
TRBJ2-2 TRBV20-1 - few CSAPTGELFF TGCAGTGCTCCCACCGGGGAGCTGTTTTTT
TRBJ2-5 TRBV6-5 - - CASSYPTPETQYF TGTGCCAGCAGTTACCCCACCCCTGAGACCCAGTACTTC
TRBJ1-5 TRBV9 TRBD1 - CASSKGQGASQPQHF TGTGCCAGCAGCAAAGGACAGGGGGCGAGTCAGCCCCAGCATTTT
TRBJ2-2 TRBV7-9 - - CATPRAFSGGELFF TGTGCCACCCCCCGGGCGTTCTCAGGCGGGGAGCTGTTTTTT
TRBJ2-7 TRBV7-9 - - CASSLDATRSYEQYF TGTGCCAGCAGCTTAGACGCTACTAGGTCCTACGAGCAGTACTTC
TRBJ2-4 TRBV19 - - CASSTYRSGAKNIQYF TGTGCCAGTAGTACTTACAGATCTGGTGCCAAAAACATTCAGTACTTC
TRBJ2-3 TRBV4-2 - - CASSPLTRGGTDTQYF TGTGCCAGCAGCCCCCTCACTAGGGGGGGTACAGATACGCAGTATTTT
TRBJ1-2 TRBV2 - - CASSAGLGYGYTF TGTGCCAGCAGTGCAGGGTTGGGCTATGGCTACACCTTC
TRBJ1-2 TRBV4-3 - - CASSQNAGGYTF TGCGCCAGCAGCCAAAATGCAGGAGGCTACACCTTC
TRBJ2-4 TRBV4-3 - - CASSQEPREDIQYF TGCGCCAGCAGCCAAGAGCCCAGGGAAGACATTCAGTACTTC
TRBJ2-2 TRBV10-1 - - CASSNGLGGGAGELFF TGCGCCAGCAGTAACGGTCTAGGGGGAGGCGCCGGGGAGCTGTTTTTT
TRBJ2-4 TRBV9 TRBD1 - CASSTGTGLAKNIQYF TGTGCCAGCAGCACTGGGACAGGGCTAGCCAAAAACATTCAGTACTTC
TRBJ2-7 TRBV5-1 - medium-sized CASSIGSGSSYEQYF TGCGCCAGCAGCATAGGAAGCGGTAGCTCCTACGAGCAGTACTTC
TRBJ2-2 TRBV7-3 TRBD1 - CASSGTGSNTGELFF TGTGCCAGCAGCGGGACAGGTTCTAACACCGGGGAGCTGTTTTTT
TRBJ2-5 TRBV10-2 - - CASSFESETQYF TGCGCCAGCAGTTTTGAGTCGGAGACCCAGTACTTC
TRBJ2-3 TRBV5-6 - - CASTRGSRTDTQYF TGTGCCAGCACTCGGGGATCTCGCACAGATACGCAGTATTTT